This T cell receptor beta chain was observed in a study of blood T cells in healthy people across ages. A sample-barcoded 5' primer and a J-beta primer mix were used in a second PCR of roughly 6 to 11 cycles. Via MiXCR, TCRdb re-called the 5' RACE reads, giving one row per CDR3 protein. The sample lists over 750,000 distinct CDR3 sequences, approximately 25% occurring once. The CDR3 totals 14 residues. V shed 3 bases and J shed 6 bases, with 15 bases lying between them. The V gene's germline CDR1 is SGHRS and CDR2 YFSETQ. This clonotype was observed once. Its antigen remains unknown. General study results and limits: There was a strong correlation between TCR beta diversity and naive T cell percentage.

A further study also used this sample, focusing on T cells of mothers and their children.

The V call is TRBV5-1, the J call TRBJ1-1; perhaps TRBD1 as D (6 bases). This receptor was identified in a boy between 10 and 17 years old in good health. Material: blood. The CDR3 nucleotides are TGCGCCAGCAGCTCGGACGGGGGGCTGGCTGAAGCTTTCTTT. Translated: CASSSDGGLAEAFF.